This entry lists 21 T cell receptor beta chains sequenced from one sample in a study of blood T cell repertoires in COVID-19. Here immunoSEQ multiplex PCR was the method, and the copy in TCRdb shows in-frame clones only, minus some. The sample includes tens of thousands of clones, more than 80% of them seen just once. The sequenced material came from peripheral blood. The receptor set was obtained from a woman older than 75 with acute or convalescent COVID-19.

The V and J genes are TRBV18 and TRBJ1-6; a weak D match, TRBD1 (6 bases). The CDR3 length is 14 residues. The V end lost 5 bases, the J end lost 8 bases, and 13 bases lay between the germline ends. The germline V gene has CDR1 KGHSH and CDR2 LQKENI. The CDR3 loop is CASSGRGEDSPLHF. In DNA form, the CDR3 reads TGTGCCAGCTCAGGCAGGGGTGAGGATTCACCCCTCCACTTT.

Concerning this clone itself: Germline and junction disagree at one end, which may indicate a read error. This chain uses TRBV27 with TRBJ2-4; 7 bases map to TRBD1. The length of the CDR3 is 13 residues. The germline gives CDR1 MNHEY, CDR2 SMNVEV (reference sequence). CDR3 sequence (DNA): TGTGCCAGCAGAAGAACCGACAGGGCCCCCGTAGTATTC. It codes for CASRRTDRAPVVF.

The J gene is TRBJ2-2, the V gene TRBV18; 7 bases fit TRBD2. This CDR3 has 16 amino acids. Germline V CDR1 and CDR2: KGHSH, LQKENI. The trim removed 0 bases at V and 0 bases at J, leaving 1 base unmatched. CDR3 DNA: TGTGCCAGCTCACCACCGGGAGGGTCGAACACCGGGGAGCTGTTTTTT. Protein sequence: CASSPPGGSNTGELFF.

This chain joins TRBV29-1 and TRBJ2-1, with a weak D call TRBD1 (6 bases). Looked up from germline, CDR1 is SQVTM and CDR2 is ANQGSEA. Deletions cut 3 bases from V and 12 bases from J, with 18 bases between. CDR3 length: 13 amino acids. The CDR3 DNA sequence: TGCAGCGTTGAGACAGGCGGGCAGGGAAGGCAGTTCTTC. Protein sequence: CSVETGGQGRQFF.

The chain couples TRBV28 to TRBJ2-1; maybe TRBD2 (8 bases). The CDR3 runs 16 residues. Trimming shortened V by 5 bases and J by 7 bases, and 21 bases separated the two germline ends. The germline V gene has CDR1 MDHEN and CDR2 SYDVKM. CDR3: CASSPGGAGVRNEQFF. In DNA, the CDR3 is TGTGCCAGCAGTCCAGGGGGAGCGGGAGTCAGGAATGAGCAGTTCTTC.

The genes are TRBV18 and TRBJ2-5; D gene unclear. CDR1 KGHSH and CDR2 LQKENI come from the germline V gene. CDR3 size: 13 residues. V lost 3 bases, J lost 7 bases, and 12 bases lay in between. CDR3 DNA sequence: TGTGCCAGCTCACCGGCGGAATTTGTGACCCAGTACTTC. Amino acid sequence: CASSPAEFVTQYF.

This sequence joins TRBV7-2 and TRBJ2-1, with D perhaps matching TRBD1 (6 bases). The length of the CDR3 is 16 residues. Germline V gene lookup returns CDR1 SGHTA and CDR2 FQGNSA. With 1 base removed from V and 4 bases from J, the gap between germline ends came to 14 bases. The CDR3 protein is CASSLEVQGLYNEQFF. The CDR3 DNA reads TGTGCCAGCAGCTTAGAGGTTCAGGGGCTATACAATGAGCAGTTCTTC. The entire variable domain, with the rest obtained from reference TRBV7-2 and TRBJ2-1, is as follows: GAGVSQSPSNKVTEKGKDVELRCDPISGHTALYWYRQSLGQGLEFLIYFQGNSAPDKSGLPSDRFSAERTGGSVSTLTIQRTQQEDSAVYLCASSLEVQGLYNEQFFGPGTRLTVL.

This chain joins TRBV11-3 and TRBJ2-3; tentative D call: TRBD2 (5 bases). This CDR3 spans 11 amino acids. V was cut by 10 bases and J by 4 bases, with 9 bases left in between. Germline V gene lookup returns CDR1 SGHNT and CDR2 YENEEA. The CDR3 bases are TGTGCCACCCGAGGGCCAGATACGCAGTATTTT. Translation gives CATRGPDTQYF. Full variable domain (outside the CDR3, taken from reference TRBV11-3 and TRBJ2-3): EAGVVQSPRYKIIEKKQPVAFWCNPISGHNTLYWYLQNLGQGPELLIRYENEEAVDDSQLPKDRFSAERLKGVDSTLKIQPAELGDSAVYLCATRGPDTQYFGPGTRLTVL.

The V call is TRBV10-2, the J call TRBJ2-5; D is unresolved. Germline V CDR1 and CDR2: WSHSY, SAAADI. The CDR3 is made up of 15 amino acids. Trimming cost V 0 bases and J 5 bases, with 13 bases left between them. CDR3 amino acids: CASSESGLGWETQYF. As DNA, the CDR3 is TGCGCCAGCAGTGAGTCTGGGCTTGGTTGGGAGACCCAGTACTTC.

The chain carries TRBV29-1 and TRBJ2-1; TRBD2 agrees at 7 bases. The CDR3 length is 13 residues. From germline, CDR1 is SQVTM and CDR2 ANQGSEA. The DNA for the CDR3 is TGCAGTGGACTAGAATTCTCCTACAATGAGCAGTTCTTC. Translated, it gives CSGLEFSYNEQFF.

This clone was counted once. The chain links TRBV18 to TRBJ2-5; D is unresolved. V lost 3 bases and J lost 4, with 3 bases in between. Germline CDR1 is KGHSH and CDR2 is LQKENI. This CDR3 contains 11 residues. The CDR3 nucleotides are TGTGCCAGCTCACCCGGAGAGACCCAGTACTTC. It encodes CASSPGETQYF.

The V and J genes are TRBV6-5 and TRBJ2-7, with D possibly TRBD2 on 5 matching bases. V was trimmed by 11 bases and J by 4 bases, leaving 15 bases between them. The germline CDR1 and CDR2 sequences are MNHEY and SVGAGI. The CDR3 contains 12 residues. The CDR3 loop is CAAVKGRYEQYF. The CDR3 DNA reads as TGTGCCGCGGTCAAAGGGAGATACGAGCAGTACTTC.

The CDR3 here is CASSYPRLASYEQYF. For the CDR3, the DNA is TGTGCCAGCAGTTATCCCCGACTAGCATCCTACGAGCAGTACTTC. The rearrangement links TRBV6-2 or TRBV6-3 to TRBJ2-7; 7 bases map to TRBD2. The germline V gene has CDR1 MNHEY and CDR2 SVGEGT. The CDR3 covers 15 residues. V shed 3 bases and J 1 base; nucleotides not matched to a gene: 6.

The chain joins TRBV19 to TRBJ2-3; possibly TRBD2 for D (5 bases). Trimming took off 10 bases at V and 6 bases at J, with 11 bases between the two ends. The CDR3 length is 11 residues. Looked up from germline, CDR1 is LNHDA and CDR2 is SQIVND (reference sequence). CDR3 sequence: CATSSGDTQYF. CDR3 DNA: TGTGCCACCTCGTCGGGGGATACGCAGTATTTT. The full variable domain, with the rest looked up from reference TRBV19 and TRBJ2-3, is DGGITQSPKYLFRKEGQNVTLSCEQNLNHDAMYWYRQDPGQGLRLIYYSQIVNDFQKGDIAEGYSVSREKKESFPLTVTSAQKNPTAFYLCATSSGDTQYFGPGTRLTVL.

The chain is built from TRBV29-1 and TRBJ2-1; TRBD1 matches 7 bases. The V gene end was trimmed by 6 bases and the J gene end by 5 bases; junction bases not matched to a gene: 13. Germline-derived CDR1 and CDR2 are SQVTM and ANQGSEA. The length of the CDR3 is 15 residues. The CDR3 loop reads CSVKDRAGYNNEQFF. In nucleotides, the CDR3 is TGCAGCGTAAAAGACAGGGCCGGGTACAACAATGAGCAGTTCTTC.

The chain couples TRBV2 to TRBJ1-5; TRBD1 matches 8 bases. The germline V gene encodes CDR1 SNHLY and CDR2 FYNNEI. The CDR3 contains 15 residues. V lost 4 bases to trimming and J lost 2 bases; unmatched junction nucleotides: 4. This chain's CDR3 is CASSVQGEGNQPQHF. DNA of the CDR3: TGTGCCAGCAGTGTACAGGGGGAAGGCAATCAGCCCCAGCATTTT.

V and J are TRBV5-4 and TRBJ2-5; 11 bases are a match to TRBD1. V lost 4 bases, J lost 4 bases, and 9 bases stayed unmatched. CDR1 SGHNT and CDR2 YYREEE come from the germline V gene (reference sequence). CDR3 length equals 16 residues. CDR3 sequence (DNA): TGTGCCAGCAGCCTCCCGGGACAGGGGGTAGGAGAGACCCAGTACTTC. Translating it yields CASSLPGQGVGETQYF.

This sequence joins TRBV11-3 and TRBJ2-5; 13 positions match TRBD2. V shed 1 base, J shed 5 bases, and the junction held 4 bases outside the gene matches. This CDR3 has 16 residues. CDR1 is SGHNT and CDR2 is YENEEA in the germline V gene. The CDR3 region has the DNA TGTGCCAGCAGCTTAGGTGGACTAGCGGGAGTTGAGACCCAGTACTTC. Protein product: CASSLGGLAGVETQYF.

The V and J genes are TRBV5-1 and TRBJ2-3; 9 nucleotides agree with TRBD2. From germline, CDR1 is SGHRS and CDR2 YFSETQ. V lost 4 bases, J lost 1 base, and 4 bases stayed unmatched. There are 15 residues in the CDR3. CDR3 coding DNA: TGCGCCAGCAGCGATAGCGGGAGCCGCACAGATACGCAGTATTTT. It translates to CASSDSGSRTDTQYF.

The chain carries TRBV21-1 and TRBJ1-2. TRBV21-1 has pseudogene status. CDR3 length equals 13 residues. The CDR3 loop reads CASSRPGGDGYTF. For the CDR3, the DNA is TGTGCCAGCAGCCGCCCCGGGGGAGATGGCTACACCTTC.

The V call is TRBV5-5, the J call TRBJ2-3; 7 bases fit TRBD1. The CDR3 is 16 residues long. CDR1 is SGHKS and CDR2 is YYEKEE in the germline V gene (reference sequence). J was trimmed by 0 bases and V by 2 bases; bases with no gene match: 6. Here the CDR3 reads CASSFAAGGSTDTQYF. The CDR3 coding sequence is TGTGCCAGCAGCTTCGCGGCAGGGGGTAGCACAGATACGCAGTATTTT. The whole variable domain, filled in from reference TRBV5-5 and TRBJ2-3, reads DAGVTQSPTHLIKTRGQQVTLRCSPISGHKSVSWYQQVLGQGPQFIFQYYEKEERGRGNFPDRFSARQFPNYSSELNVNALLLGDSALYLCASSFAAGGSTDTQYFGPGTRLTVL.